This note documents a single T cell receptor beta chain sequence. The CDR3 loop spans 12 amino acids. The germline V gene has CDR1 MNHEY and CDR2 SVGAGI. The V end lost 5 bases, the J end lost 10 bases, and 12 bases lay between the germline ends. Authors' data handling: The assay estimated nucleated cells by amplifying reference gene primers. The protocol was immunoSEQ multiplex PCR, while the TCRdb copy is restricted to in-frame clones and leaves out a portion. V, J and clone size reflect that table, while D and trimming were determined from the DNA. The sample lists 80,000 to 100,000 clones; around 79% were seen once. This sample was included in a study of blood T cell repertoires in COVID-19. Study-wide background: Acute and convalescent COVID-19 specimens originated in the United States, Italy and Spain. The analysed material was cDNA or gDNA that came from T cells, B-cell-depleted T cells, or PBMCs.

The specimen was peripheral blood. The chain employs TRBV6-5 and TRBJ2-1, with D possibly matching TRBD1 (6 bases). The sequence was collected from a human donor in a cohort sampled during active COVID-19. CDR3 coding DNA: TGTGCCAGCAGTCCCGCCGGGACAGAGCAGTTCTTC. It codes for CASSPAGTEQFF.